This T cell receptor beta chain was documented in a study of tumor and adjacent non-tumor tissue in lung cancer (dated by TCRdb to 2017 to 2018). Regarding the research as a whole: Of the cohort, roughly 12 patients had adenocarcinoma, 2 had squamous cell carcinoma and 1 had small cell lung cancer. The 15 enrolled patients, of whom around 10 were men and 5 were women, were aged roughly 30 to 80 years and were diagnosed with TNM stage I to III disease. A total of about 130 million productive TCRbeta reads were generated by sequencing, corresponding to an average of roughly 4 million reads per sample. The study compared bulk TCRbeta repertoires between lung tumor tissue and matched distant non-tumor lung tissue from about 14 lung cancer patients. TCRbeta CDR3 sequencing was performed on approximately 30 paired specimens, with one tumor sample and one normal lung sample collected per patient. Study-level results and caveats: The sequencing platform is not named in the methods, and unique molecular identifiers are not mentioned. The cohort had only roughly 14 patients, and the authors noted that larger samples and more detailed clinical data are needed. TCR diversity (inverse Simpson) was significantly higher in tumor than in normal lung tissue (around 450 vs 160, P = 0.0075, Mann-Whitney U test). A significantly larger cumulative share of the repertoire was made up by the top 100 clones in normal lung than in tumor tissue. Because peripheral blood was not sequenced, the blood TCRbeta repertoires of the lung cancer patients in the study went unexamined. TCR diversity was significantly higher in younger patients, and greater tumor TCR diversity was associated with shorter overall survival and shorter disease-free survival.

The sample holds many counts of this clonotype. The specificity of this receptor is unknown. No qualities accompany the bases; no much larger clone lies one base away. CDR1 and CDR2 are read off the germline V gene (reference sequence) as DFQATT and SNEGSKA. Deletion took 3 bases off V and 7 bases off J, with a span of 5 bases between the germline ends. The CDR3 has 10 amino acids, counting the end cysteine and phenylalanine. CDR3 DNA only is kept here, 30 bases in frame from base 1. The library was built by means of multiplex PCR. Instrument used: Illumina HiSeq 2500. TCRbeta libraries were constructed through three rounds of nested PCR with primers (Table S4) according to protocols modified from ARM-PCR. PCR products of 200-500 bp were gel-excised and purified with the QIAquick gel extraction kit before sequencing. Regarding the original processing steps: Trimmomatic was used to clean the reads, FLASH was used to merge the reads into complete CDR3 sequences, and MiTCR was used to assign the reads to V(D)J germline segments. Clonal diversity was computed as the inverse Simpson's index with VDJtools. In-frame sequences lacking a premature stop codon were counted as productive reads. TCRdb ran its own pipeline on the public reads, namely fastp trimming at Q25 and MiXCR clone calling, and kept in-frame beta chains. Duplicate CDR3 protein sequences are folded into a single record with the most common DNA and genes. The V and J calls reflect TCRdb's pipeline rather than the authors' work. This sample lists roughly 93,000 distinct CDR3 sequences; less than 75% were detected once. About 18% of the sample belongs to the ten largest clones.

RNA was extracted from bulk unsorted tissue and checked for quality with a NanoDrop ND-1000 and an Agilent 2100. Donors were newly diagnosed lung cancer patients admitted for thoracic surgery in China between August and November 2014, without prior chemotherapy. Patients with previous radiotherapy or chemotherapy, or with another concurrent cancer, were excluded from the study. Pieces of surgical tissue measuring about 1-2.1 cm3 were kept in RNAlater solution and held at -80 degrees C until needed. This clonotype originated in a man in his 60s with non-small cell lung cancer. Recombination joined TRBV20-1 with TRBJ2-3; the D gene cannot be resolved reliably. Sample: lung tumor tissue. Read as DNA, the sequence is TGCAGTGCTAGTTCATATACGCAGTATTTT. The encoded protein is CSASSYTQYF.